The TCR beta chain under discussion was sequenced for a study of blood T cell repertoires in COVID-19. Study as a whole: PBMCs, B-cell-depleted T cells, or T cells were the source of the cDNA or gDNA that made up the material.

In the study's own analysis: It was from reference gene primer amplification that nucleated cell counts were estimated. Sequencing used immunoSEQ multiplex PCR; TCRdb keeps in-frame clones, though not all of them. That table furnishes V, J and clone size, whereas the DNA furnished D and trimming. The table includes 200,000 to 250,000 clones, over 80% detected once. Enrolled during active infection, Seattle patients were then followed longitudinally. The source is a man aged 25 to 40 with COVID-19, enrolled during active disease. The sample was peripheral blood.

CDR3 DNA sequence: TGTGCCAGCAGCCCCCGACTAGCGGGAACCGGGGAGCTGTTTTTT. Its translation is CASSPRLAGTGELFF. The chain uses TRBV11-2 and TRBJ2-2, with 11 bases matching TRBD2. The CDR3 is 15 amino acids. Germline V gene lookup returns CDR1 SGHAT and CDR2 FQNNGV. V dropped 5 bases and J dropped 5; count of bases not matched to a gene: 4. Using reference TRBV11-2 and TRBJ2-2 for the parts outside the CDR3, the full variable domain is EAGVAQSPRYKIIEKRQSVAFWCNPISGHATLYWYQQILGQGPKLLIQFQNNGVVDDSQLPKDRFSAERLKGVDSTLKIQPAKLEDSAVYLCASSPRLAGTGELFFGEGSRLTVL.